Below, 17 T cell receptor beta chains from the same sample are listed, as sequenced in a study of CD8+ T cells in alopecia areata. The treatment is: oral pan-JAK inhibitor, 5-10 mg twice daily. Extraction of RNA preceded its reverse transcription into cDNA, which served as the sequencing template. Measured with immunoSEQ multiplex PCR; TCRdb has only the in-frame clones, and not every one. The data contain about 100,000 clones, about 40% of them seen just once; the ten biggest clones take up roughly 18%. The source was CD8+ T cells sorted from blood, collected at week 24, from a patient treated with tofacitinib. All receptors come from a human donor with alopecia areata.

The CDR3: CASSLSSRDRGRGYTF. In nucleotides, the CDR3 is TGTGCCAGCAGTTTATCGTCCCGGGACAGGGGCCGTGGCTACACCTTC. This chain links TRBV27 with TRBJ1-2; 10 bases fit TRBD1. Trimming removed 0 bases from V and 7 bases from J; junction bases left unmatched: 8. The germline V gene encodes CDR1 MNHEY and CDR2 SMNVEV (reference sequence). This CDR3 has 16 amino acids.

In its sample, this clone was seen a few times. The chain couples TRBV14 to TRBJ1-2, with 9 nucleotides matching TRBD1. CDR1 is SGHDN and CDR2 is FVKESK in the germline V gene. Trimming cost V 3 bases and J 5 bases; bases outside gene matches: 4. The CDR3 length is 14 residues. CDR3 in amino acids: CASSQYGQGYGYTF. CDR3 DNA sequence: TGTGCCAGCAGCCAGTACGGACAGGGGTATGGCTACACCTTC.

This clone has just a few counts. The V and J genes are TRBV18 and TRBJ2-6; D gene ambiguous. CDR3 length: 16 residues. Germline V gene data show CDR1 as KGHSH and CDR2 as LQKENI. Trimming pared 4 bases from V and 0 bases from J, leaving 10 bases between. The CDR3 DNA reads TGTGCCAGCTCACTAGTACGTTACTCTGGGGCCAACGTCCTGACTTTC. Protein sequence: CASSLVRYSGANVLTF. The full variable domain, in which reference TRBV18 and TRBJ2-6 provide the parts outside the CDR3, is NAGVMQNPRHLVRRRGQEARLRCSPMKGHSHVYWYRQLPEEGLKFMVYLQKENIIDESGMPKERFSAEFPKEGPSILRIQQVVRGDSAAYFCASSLVRYSGANVLTFGAGSRLTVL.

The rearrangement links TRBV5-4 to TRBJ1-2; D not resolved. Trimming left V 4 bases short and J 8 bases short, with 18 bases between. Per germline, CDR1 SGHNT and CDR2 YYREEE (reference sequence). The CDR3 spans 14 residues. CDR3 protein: CASSIESGSGGYTF. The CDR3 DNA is TGTGCCAGCAGCATAGAATCCGGGAGCGGAGGCTACACCTTC.

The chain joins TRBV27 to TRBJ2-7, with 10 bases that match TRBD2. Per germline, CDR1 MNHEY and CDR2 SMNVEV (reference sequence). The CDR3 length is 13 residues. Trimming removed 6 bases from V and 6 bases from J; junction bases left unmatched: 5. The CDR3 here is CASRIAGGLEQYF. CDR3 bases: TGTGCCAGCAGGATAGCGGGAGGCCTCGAGCAGTACTTC.

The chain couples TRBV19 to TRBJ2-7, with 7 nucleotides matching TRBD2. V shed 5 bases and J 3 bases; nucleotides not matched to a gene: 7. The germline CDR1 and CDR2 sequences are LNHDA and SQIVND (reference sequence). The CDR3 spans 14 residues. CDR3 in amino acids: CASSATAGSYEQYF. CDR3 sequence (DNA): TGTGCCAGTAGTGCCACAGCGGGGAGCTACGAGCAGTACTTC.

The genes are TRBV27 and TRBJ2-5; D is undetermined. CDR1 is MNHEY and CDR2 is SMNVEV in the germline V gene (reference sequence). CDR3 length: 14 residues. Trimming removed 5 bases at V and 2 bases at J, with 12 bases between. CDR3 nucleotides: TGTGCCAGCAGTCCAAGGGCCATACAAGAGACCCAGTACTTC. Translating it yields CASSPRAIQETQYF.

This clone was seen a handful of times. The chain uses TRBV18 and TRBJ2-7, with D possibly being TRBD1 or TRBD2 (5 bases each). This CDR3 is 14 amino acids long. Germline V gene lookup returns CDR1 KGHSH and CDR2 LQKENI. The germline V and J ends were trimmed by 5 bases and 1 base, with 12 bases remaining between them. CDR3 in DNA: TGTGCCAGCTCAGCCCGGGACCGATCCTACGAGCAGTACTTC. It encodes CASSARDRSYEQYF.

The CDR3 protein is CASNSAGQMNTEAFF. The CDR3 bases are TGTGCCAGCAACTCAGCGGGACAGATGAACACTGAAGCTTTCTTT. The chain carries TRBV27 and TRBJ1-1; 7 bases map to TRBD1. The CDR3 is 15 amino acids. CDR1 MNHEY and CDR2 SMNVEV come from the germline V gene (reference sequence). The V and J ends lost 7 bases and 0 bases, in that order; junction bases with no gene match: 8.

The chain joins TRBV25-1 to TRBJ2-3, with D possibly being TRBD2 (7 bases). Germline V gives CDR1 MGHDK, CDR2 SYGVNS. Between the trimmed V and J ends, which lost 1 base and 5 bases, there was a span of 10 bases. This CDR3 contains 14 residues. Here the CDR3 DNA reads TGTGCCAGCAGTGAATGGGGGGGACAAGATACGCAGTATTTT. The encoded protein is CASSEWGGQDTQYF.

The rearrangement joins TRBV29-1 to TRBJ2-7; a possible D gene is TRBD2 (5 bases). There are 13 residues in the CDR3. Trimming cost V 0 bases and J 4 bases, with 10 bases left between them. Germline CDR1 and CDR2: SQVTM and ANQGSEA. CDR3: CSVEDSTSYEQYF. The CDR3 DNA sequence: TGCAGCGTTGAAGATTCTACTAGTTACGAGCAGTACTTC.

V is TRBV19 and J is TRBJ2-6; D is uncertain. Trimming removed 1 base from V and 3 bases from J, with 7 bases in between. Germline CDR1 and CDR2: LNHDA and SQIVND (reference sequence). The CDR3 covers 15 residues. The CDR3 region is CASSIVAGGANVLTF. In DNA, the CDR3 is TGTGCCAGTAGTATAGTAGCCGGTGGGGCCAACGTCCTGACTTTC.

The CDR3 bases are TGCGCCAGCCATTGGGGACGCACAGATACGCAGTATTTT. Its protein is CASHWGRTDTQYF. This chain links TRBV5-1 with TRBJ2-3, with D tentatively TRBD1 or TRBD2 (5 bases each). CDR3 length: 13 amino acids. The germline gives CDR1 SGHRS, CDR2 YFSETQ. V was shortened by 7 bases and J by 1 base, with 10 bases between the two germline ends.

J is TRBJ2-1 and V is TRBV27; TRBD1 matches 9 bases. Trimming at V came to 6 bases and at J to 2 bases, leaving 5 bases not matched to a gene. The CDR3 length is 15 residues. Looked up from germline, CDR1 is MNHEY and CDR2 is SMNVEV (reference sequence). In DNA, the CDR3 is TGTGCCAGCAGCTGGGACAGGGTAACCTACAATGAGCAGTTCTTC. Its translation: CASSWDRVTYNEQFF.

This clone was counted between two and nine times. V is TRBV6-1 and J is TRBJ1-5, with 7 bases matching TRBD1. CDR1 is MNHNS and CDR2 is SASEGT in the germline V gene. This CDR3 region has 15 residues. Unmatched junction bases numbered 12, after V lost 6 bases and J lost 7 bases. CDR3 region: CASSSTGTVSQPQHF. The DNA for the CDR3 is TGTGCCAGCAGCTCCACCGGGACAGTCTCACAGCCCCAGCATTTT.

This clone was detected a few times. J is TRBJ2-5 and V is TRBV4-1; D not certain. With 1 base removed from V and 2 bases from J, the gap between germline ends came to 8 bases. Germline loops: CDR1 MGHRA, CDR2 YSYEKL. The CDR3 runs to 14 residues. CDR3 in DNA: TGCGCCAGCAGCCAAGGGCCAGGACAAGAGACCCAGTACTTC. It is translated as CASSQGPGQETQYF.

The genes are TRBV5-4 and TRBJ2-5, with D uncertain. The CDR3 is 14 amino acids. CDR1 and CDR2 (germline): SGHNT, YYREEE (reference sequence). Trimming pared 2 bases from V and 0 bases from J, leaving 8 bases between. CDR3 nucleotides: TGTGCCAGCAGCTTTGTGGGTTACCAAGAGACCCAGTACTTC. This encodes CASSFVGYQETQYF.